These T cell receptor beta chains were read from a single sample in a study of control samples from healthy donors and cancer patients. TCRdb's table, derived via immunoSEQ multiplex PCR, lists solely in-frame clones and lacks some. The sample lists about 150,000 clones, over 85% occurring once. Input material: blood. Receptors originate from a man aged 35 to 55 in good health. Both conserved end residues are part of each CDR3. D genes are given only for firm matches. Clone size is shown for a subset of rows, as once, few, many or a class of expanded clone.

. | TRBJ1-1 | . | TRBV4-1 | CASSQGTGMNTEAFF | TGCGCCAGCAGCCAAGGAACGGGTATGAACACTGAAGCTTTCTTT
once | TRBJ1-2 | TRBD1 | TRBV10-1 | CASSTDRVYGYTF | TGCGCCAGCAGCACGGACAGGGTCTATGGCTACACCTTC
. | TRBJ1-1 | . | TRBV27 | CASRLGGTTEAFF | TGTGCCAGCAGACTGGGGGGCACCACTGAAGCTTTCTTT
. | TRBJ1-4 | . | TRBV5-6 | CASSLLTANNEKLFF | TGTGCCAGCAGCCTATTGACAGCTAATAATGAAAAACTGTTTTTT
. | TRBJ2-1 | TRBD2 | TRBV5-5 | CASRRDPGASGGPDEQFF | TGTGCCAGCAGACGGGATCCGGGAGCTAGCGGGGGGCCCGATGAGCAGTTCTTC
. | TRBJ2-5 | TRBD2 | TRBV3-1/TRBV3-2 | CASSPRGTSAETQYF | TGTGCCAGCAGCCCCCGAGGGACTAGCGCCGAGACCCAGTACTTC
. | TRBJ1-1 | . | TRBV6-5 | CASSLRYTEAFF | TGTGCCAGCAGCCTTCGCTACACTGAAGCTTTCTTT
. | TRBJ1-1 | . | TRBV28 | CASSPLWGARTEAFF | TGTGCCAGCAGCCCCCTCTGGGGGGCGCGAACTGAAGCTTTCTTT
. | TRBJ1-3 | TRBD1 | TRBV2 | CASRDRNSGNTIYF | TGTGCCAGCAGGGACAGGAACTCTGGAAACACCATATATTTT
once | TRBJ2-7 | . | TRBV1 | CTSSQYGGPGEQYF | TGCACCAGCAGCCAATACGGGGGGCCGGGCGAGCAGTACTTC
. | TRBJ1-6 | . | TRBV7-9 | CASSSGLVYNSPLHF | TGTGCCAGCAGCTCGGGGCTAGTCTATAATTCACCCCTCCACTTT
. | TRBJ2-7 | . | TRBV5-1 | CASSEGTVTYEQYF | TGCGCCAGCAGCGAGGGGACGGTTACCTACGAGCAGTACTTC
. | TRBJ2-7 | . | TRBV10-1 | CASGTLPYEQYF | TGCGCCAGCGGGACACTACCCTACGAGCAGTACTTC
. | TRBJ1-1 | . | TRBV19 | CASIDGTEAFF | TGTGCCAGTATTGATGGCACTGAAGCTTTCTTT
. | TRBJ2-2 | . | TRBV28 | CASSPQGFPTGELFF | TGTGCCAGCAGCCCGCAGGGGTTTCCCACCGGGGAGCTGTTTTTT
. | TRBJ1-2 | . | TRBV9 | CASSIWPNLSKNYGYTF | TGTGCCAGCTCTATCTGGCCTAACCTATCCAAAAACTATGGCTACACCTTC
. | TRBJ1-1 | TRBD1 | TRBV30 | CAKTAGTGNTEAFF | TGTGCCAAGACAGCAGGGACAGGGAACACTGAAGCTTTCTTT
. | TRBJ1-1 | . | TRBV12-3/TRBV12-4 | CASSRGLNTEAFF | TGTGCCAGCAGTCGGGGGTTGAACACTGAAGCTTTCTTT
. | TRBJ2-1 | . | TRBV7-9 | CASSPGNEQFF | TGTGCCAGCAGCCCGGGGAATGAGCAGTTCTTC
. | TRBJ2-3 | . | TRBV18 | CASSPNQGSDTQYF | TGTGCCAGCTCACCAAACCAGGGGTCAGATACGCAGTATTTT
. | TRBJ2-1 | . | TRBV3-1/TRBV3-2 | CASSQVVGGPPYNEQFF | TGTGCCAGCAGCCAAGTAGTTGGTGGACCCCCCTACAATGAGCAGTTCTTC
. | TRBJ1-2 | . | TRBV6-5 | CASTQPGKLGYGYTF | TGTGCCAGCACCCAACCAGGGAAATTAGGCTATGGCTACACCTTC
. | TRBJ2-1 | . | TRBV19 | CASSLLLYNEQFF | TGTGCCAGTAGTTTACTACTTTACAATGAGCAGTTCTTC
. | TRBJ2-3 | . | TRBV24-1 | CATQGLASTDTQYF | TGTGCCACCCAGGGGCTAGCTAGCACAGATACGCAGTATTTT